This T cell receptor (beta chain) came from a study of regulatory T cells in long-lasting Graves disease. About the study: Graves' patients (newly diagnosed) had been on antithyroid drugs under 3 months.

The authors built TCR beta libraries using iRepertoire HTBI primers and Arm-PCR of CDR3 regions. TCRdb processed the multiplex PCR reads anew with MiXCR; each CDR3 protein has one entry. The table has around 480,000 distinct CDR3 sequences, about 15% seen once. Indicated time point: newly diagnosed GD, antithyroid drugs for less than 3 months. RNA extracted from PBMCs served as the sequencing template. Graves' disease diagnosis was established per American Thyroid Association guidelines. Study-wide points: The sample size was small, and this may have reduced accuracy.

The germline V gene has CDR1 DFQATT and CDR2 SNEGSKA (reference sequence). The CDR3 spans 13 residues. Trimming cost V 4 bases and J 7 bases; bases outside gene matches: 8. This clonotype was seen ten or more times. Its antigen is as yet unknown. The same data also contributed to another study, on T cells in Graves' hyperthyroidism and ophthalmopathy.

The rearrangement uses TRBV20-1 and TRBJ1-2; 8 bases map to TRBD1. This sequence was found in a woman aged 35-65 years with Graves disease. Sequenced here: peripheral blood mononuclear cells (PBMCs), sampled at new diagnosis, from a patient treated with antithyroid drugs. This chain's CDR3 is CSAILQGDAGYTF. CDR3 nucleotides: TGCAGTGCTATATTACAGGGGGATGCTGGCTACACCTTC.